Listed below are T cell receptor beta chains from one sample, sequenced in a study of T cells in Graves' hyperthyroidism and ophthalmopathy. In TCRdb, the multiplex PCR reads were re-called with MiXCR into one record per CDR3 protein. The profile covers about 840,000 distinct CDR3 sequences, with 35% to 40% appearing a single time and around 10% taken by the ten largest. Specimen: blood. The receptor source for this set is a man younger than 30 with Graves' hyperthyroidism. Each CDR3 is given with its conserved first and last residue. D genes are given only for firm matches. Size is omitted from some rows. Given values are once, few, many or a class for expanded clones.

j_gene,d_gene,v_gene,len,abundance,CDR3aa,CDR3nt
TRBJ2-6,NA,TRBV7-6,18,many,CASSRIGTYNSGANVLTF,TGTGCCAGCAGTAGGATAGGGACTTACAACTCTGGGGCCAACGTCCTGACTTTC
TRBJ1-1,TRBD1,TRBV25-1,15,NA,CASSAKGARDTEAFF,TGTGCCAGCTCCGCCAAGGGGGCGCGGGACACTGAAGCTTTCTTT
TRBJ2-7,TRBD2,TRBV7-3,16,once,CASSPGLAGGLYEQYF,TGTGCCAGCAGTCCAGGACTAGCGGGAGGACTCTACGAGCAGTACTTC
TRBJ1-1,NA,TRBV5-8,14,few,CASSHNVKNTEAFF,TGTGCCAGCAGCCACAATGTGAAAAACACTGAAGCTTTCTTT
TRBJ1-2,NA,TRBV2,13,few,CASSSGEEGGYTF,TGTGCCAGCAGTTCAGGGGAGGAAGGCGGCTACACCTTC
TRBJ2-7,NA,TRBV29-1,15,many,CSVESRVEGTGEQYF,TGCAGCGTTGAAAGTCGAGTGGAGGGGACGGGAGAGCAGTACTTC
TRBJ1-2,NA,TRBV7-9,14,NA,CASSLGGSPYGYTF,TGTGCCAGCAGCTTGGGAGGCAGCCCTTATGGCTACACCTTC
TRBJ2-5,NA,TRBV29-1,18,NA,CASSEVGRVSFHQETQYF,TGTGCCAGCAGTGAAGTCGGCCGTGTCTCCTTCCACCAAGAGACCCAGTACTTC
TRBJ1-1,NA,TRBV7-2,11,once,CASGSGREAFF,TGTGCCAGCGGCAGCGGGAGGGAAGCTTTCTTT
TRBJ1-1,NA,TRBV5-8,16,NA,CASSQHWTGLNTETFF,TGCGCCAGCAGCCAACATTGGACGGGACTTAACACTGAAACTTTCTTT
TRBJ2-6,NA,TRBV2,17,NA,CASRPPESFSGANVLTF,TGTGCCAGCCGACCCCCCGAAAGTTTTTCTGGGGCCAACGTCCTGACTTTC
TRBJ2-7,NA,TRBV20-1,15,many,CSAAAHGTLSYEQYF,TGCAGTGCCGCAGCCCACGGGACACTGTCCTACGAGCAGTACTTC
TRBJ1-2,NA,TRBV4-1,13,few,CASSHPGRIGYTF,TGCGCCAGCAGCCATCCGGGGCGGATAGGCTACACCTTC
TRBJ1-5,TRBD1,TRBV10-3,15,few,CASRGQGFSNQPQHF,TGTGCCAGCCGTGGACAGGGTTTTAGCAATCAGCCCCAGCATTTT
TRBJ2-5,NA,TRBV7-2,12,many,CASSLLSKTQYF,TGTGCCAGCAGCTTACTTTCGAAGACCCAGTACTTC
TRBJ1-1,NA,TRBV6-1,13,NA,CAGSEGDNTEAFF,TGTGCCGGCAGTGAGGGGGACAACACTGAAGCTTTCTTT
TRBJ1-1,NA,TRBV30,13,NA,CAWRVLGNTEAFF,TGTGCCTGGAGGGTGCTAGGGAACACTGAAGCTTTCTTT
TRBJ2-2,NA,TRBV7-2,14,NA,CASSPRGGVGELFF,TGTGCCAGCAGCCCCAGGGGGGGCGTCGGGGAGCTGTTTTTT
TRBJ1-2,TRBD1,TRBV6-4,14,NA,CASSYSQGGSGYTF,TGTGCCAGCAGTTACTCGCAGGGGGGGAGCGGCTACACCTTC
TRBJ1-5,NA,TRBV20-1,12,many,CSAIPGDQPQHF,TGCAGTGCCATTCCAGGGGATCAGCCCCAGCATTTT
TRBJ2-7,TRBD2,TRBV2,14,many,CASTPGLAIYEQYF,TGTGCCAGCACTCCGGGACTAGCTATCTACGAGCAGTACTTC
TRBJ1-6,NA,TRBV15,17,NA,CATSRDAGSLDNSPLHF,TGTGCCACCAGCAGAGATGCCGGCAGCTTAGATAATTCACCCCTCCACTTT
TRBJ1-5,NA,TRBV10-3,15,NA,CAISARAQLNQPQHF,TGTGCCATCAGTGCTAGAGCCCAGCTCAATCAGCCCCAGCATTTT
TRBJ1-1,TRBD1,TRBV20-1,15,few,CSAIGTGGADTEAFF,TGCAGTGCTATTGGGACAGGGGGCGCGGACACTGAAGCTTTCTTT
TRBJ1-2,NA,TRBV12-3/TRBV12-4,12,many,CASSSASRGYTF,TGTGCCAGCAGTTCGGCGTCTAGAGGCTACACCTTC
TRBJ1-6,NA,TRBV25-1,13,many,CASSEGMGSPLHF,TGTGCCAGCAGTGAAGGGATGGGTTCACCCCTCCACTTT
TRBJ2-5,TRBD2,TRBV10-3,14,NA,CASSPGLGDETQYF,TGTGCCAGCAGTCCTGGACTAGGGGATGAGACCCAGTACTTC